A single T cell receptor (beta chain) is shown here with its context. This clone showed up just once. Its antigen remains unidentified. Qualities for individual bases were not recorded, and no much larger clone is one base off. Using the deep immunoSEQ assay, multiplex PCR amplified TCR CDR3 regions from genomic DNA. Extracted genomic DNA from each cell subset was spread evenly across all wells of several immunoSEQ 96-well plates, with each plate serving as a replicate. For unsorted PBMC, approximately 300 ng of genomic DNA, equivalent to around 30,000 T cell genomes, went into each replicate PCR. Ten immunoSEQ deep assay plates were used to sequence unsorted PBMC genomic DNA. The purified libraries were quantified using a Qubit 3.0 fluorometer, sized with a Bioanalyzer 2100, and then quantified again using the KAPA Library Quantification kit. Each immunoSEQ 96-well plate was sequenced on its own single-read 150-cycle Illumina NextSeq 550 flow cell. The study's own analysis went as follows. Because the immunoSEQ output included only junctional sequences and no quality scores, the filtering could not be the same as the filtering used for full-length reads. To assign V/J genes and CDR3, sequences were annotated against IMGT germline references using PyIR, a Python wrapper for IgBLAST v1.9. Any read was removed if the V/J assignment was weak (E-value above 1e-6), the CDR3 was missing, or the read contained stop codons, out-of-frame junctions, or ambiguous translated residues. V3J clonotypes were defined as sequences sharing an identical inferred V gene, J gene, and CDR3 amino acid sequence. Percentage overlap between repertoires was calculated by dividing the number of shared unique clonotypes by the size of the smaller repertoire. Richness of each repertoire was evaluated using RTK rarefaction, the Chao1 estimator, and Recon v2.1 estimates of unobserved clonotypes. As stored in TCRdb, this immuneACCESS dataset retains in-frame rearrangements with V and J assigned. A fraction of the clones does not appear; measured against another copy, unresolved V genes explain less than half of the discrepancy, and the remainder lacks a known reason. The D gene and trimming were derived from the DNA, and the V and J assignments and clone size from that table. The sample data list around 500,000 clones, and 76% of these were observed just once. The biggest ten clones account for over 10% of the sample.

Donors were healthy HIV-negative adults with no recently reported acute infections or vaccinations. All donors were Caucasian adults living in Nashville, Tennessee, USA. For unsorted samples, 80 million to 100 million PBMCs were counted, and genomic DNA was extracted using the QIAamp DNA Blood Mini kit. After blood collection by leukapheresis, PBMCs were isolated using Ficoll-Histopaque density gradient centrifugation and then cryopreserved in the vapor phase of liquid nitrogen. The sample comes from a study of shared clonotypes between healthy human individuals (dated by TCRdb to 2018 to 2020). Describing the broader study: The cohort comprised two women and a few men aged 18 to 49 years. To estimate repertoire size and how much clonotypes are shared between individuals, the study performed deep sequencing of blood TCR repertoires from 4 to 6 healthy adults. To increase sequencing depth and limit assay-specific biases, TCR repertoire library preparation and sequencing were carried out by different laboratories using diverse techniques. Per donor, leukapheresis produced somewhere between about 0.94 and 9 billion PBMCs. Results the study describes overall, beyond this receptor: Pairwise subsampling indicated that sequencing depth was expected to affect the degree of clonotype sharing among donors. Sampling was restricted to blood, and TCR repertoires in tissue are likely to differ from TCR repertoires in blood. The genetic and exposure-history diversity represented was limited by the small number of donors.

The CDR3 runs 11 residues from the cysteine to the phenylalanine. Just CDR3 DNA is preserved here, 33 bases in frame from base 1. V and J are truncated by 5 bases and 4 bases respectively, leaving an intervening sequence of 7 bases. In the germline V gene (reference sequence), CDR1 corresponds to SGHNT and CDR2 to YYREEE. The V and J genes are TRBV5-4 and TRBJ2-7; no D gene is confidently identified. This receptor was obtained from a middle-aged woman in good health. Some clones in this sample may be carry-over from other donors' samples. The sequencing sample was made of PBMCs. The CDR3 has the sequence CASSSEYEQYF. The nucleotide sequence is given as TGTGCCAGCAGTTCGGAATACGAGCAGTACTTC.